This TCR beta chain was recorded in a study of blood T cell repertoires in COVID-19. Across the study: From the United States, Italy and Spain came samples of acute and convalescent COVID-19. T cells, B-cell-depleted T cells, or PBMCs provided the cDNA or gDNA that served as material.

Authors' data handling: Amplification from reference gene primers served as the basis for estimated nucleated cell counts. Generated by immunoSEQ multiplex PCR, the TCRdb table keeps only in-frame clones and is missing some. Clonal size and the V and J genes are those of that table, whereas D and trimming came from the DNA. There are some 240,000 clones in the sample; over 60% occur only once, and roughly 7% lies in the top ten. In germline, CDR1 is KGHSH, CDR2 LQKENI. V gave up 2 bases and J gave up 8 bases, with 12 bases separating them. CDR3 length: 13 amino acids. Sequencing was performed on peripheral blood. This chain links TRBV18 with TRBJ1-2; D gene ambiguous. This TCR derives from a woman in her 70s with acute or convalescent COVID-19. Here the CDR3 DNA reads TGTGCCAGCTCACCAACTAGTCGTTTCGGCTACACCTTC. Translation gives CASSPTSRFGYTF.